The 25 T cell receptor beta chains listed next were all sequenced from one sample in a study of T cell responses to AZD1222 COVID-19 vaccine. The repertoire was sequenced with immunoSEQ multiplex PCR; TCRdb's copy has only in-frame clones and lacks some. The repertoire holds approximately 110,000 clones, around 90% seen once, with 4% to 5.5% in the top ten. This sample comprised peripheral blood, obtained on day 0 of AZD1222 vaccination. The receptors derive from an adult in good health.

The V and J genes are TRBV5-4 and TRBJ1-2; tentatively, D is TRBD1 (5 bases). The germline V gene has CDR1 SGHNT and CDR2 YYREEE (reference sequence). CDR3 size: 17 residues. Trimming pared 0 bases from V and 8 bases from J, leaving 23 bases between. The CDR3 reads CASSLDRVGRGSSGYTF. CDR3 in DNA: TGTGCCAGCAGCTTGGATAGGGTGGGGCGAGGATCTAGCGGCTACACCTTC.

The chain links TRBV9 to TRBJ2-6; D is undetermined. Per the germline V gene, CDR1 is SGDLS and CDR2 is YYNGEE. CDR3 length equals 18 residues. Trimming removed 3 bases from V and 0 bases from J, with 16 bases in between. The CDR3 reads CASSDMLKPSSGANVLTF. Here the CDR3 DNA reads TGTGCCAGCAGCGATATGCTCAAACCTTCCTCTGGGGCCAACGTCCTGACTTTC.

The J gene is TRBJ1-5, the V gene TRBV4-2, with D unresolved. V dropped 0 bases and J dropped 3 bases, with 6 bases sitting between them. Germline-derived CDR1 and CDR2 are LGHNA and YNFKEQ. The CDR3 runs 14 residues. CDR3 coding DNA: TGTGCCAGCAGCCAAGATGGCGCCAATCAGCCCCAGCATTTT. This codes for CASSQDGANQPQHF.

The chain has TRBV27 and TRBJ2-7; D possibly corresponds to TRBD1 (5 bases). Trimming pared 0 bases from V and 3 bases from J, leaving 12 bases between. Germline V gene sequence: CDR1 MNHEY, CDR2 SMNVEV (reference sequence). The CDR3 is made up of 15 amino acids. The DNA of the CDR3 is TGTGCCAGCAGTTTATCGGTGACAGCAAACTACGAGCAGTACTTC. Protein: CASSLSVTANYEQYF.

The chain joins TRBV19 to TRBJ1-2; a possible D gene is TRBD1 (6 bases). The CDR3 sequence is 10 residues long. Germline CDR1 reads LNHDA; CDR2 reads SQIVND (reference sequence). Between the trimmed V and J ends, which lost 9 bases and 5 bases, there was a span of 7 bases. The CDR3 reads CARTGYGYTF. CDR3 nucleotides: TGTGCCAGGACAGGTTATGGCTACACCTTC.

This clone was observed a few times. This chain uses TRBV28 with TRBJ2-5; 9 positions match TRBD2. Germline CDR1 and CDR2: MDHEN and SYDVKM. After removal of 7 bases from V and 5 bases from J, the junction contained 5 bases not matched to a gene. The CDR3 is 13 residues long. CDR3 loop: CASTDSGSETQYF. DNA for the CDR3: TGTGCCAGCACCGATAGCGGGAGTGAGACCCAGTACTTC.

The rearrangement joins TRBV6-4 to TRBJ1-2; D uncertain. Germline assignment: CDR1 MRHNA and CDR2 SNTAGT. CDR3 length: 12 amino acids. V dropped 6 bases and J dropped 5 bases, with 10 bases sitting between them. The CDR3 DNA is TGTGCCAGCAGCGAATCGGGTTATGGCTACACCTTC. Translated, it gives CASSESGYGYTF.

The V and J genes are TRBV6-2 or TRBV6-3 and TRBJ2-1; D might be TRBD1 (5 bases). The germline CDR1 and CDR2 sequences are MNHEY and SVGEGT. The CDR3 length is 15 residues. Trimming stripped 2 bases from V and 3 bases from J, with 11 bases between. The CDR3 region is CASSYGQGFYNEQFF. For the CDR3, the DNA is TGTGCCAGCAGTTACGGCCAGGGATTCTACAATGAGCAGTTCTTC.

The genes are TRBV29-1 and TRBJ1-4; the D gene is possibly TRBD1 (5 bases). CDR3 length equals 13 residues. V lost 4 bases to trimming and J lost 7 bases, with 13 bases between them. Germline V gives CDR1 SQVTM, CDR2 ANQGSEA. The CDR3 nucleotides are TGCAGCGTTGGATGGGGCTCAGGTGAAAAACTGTTTTTT. This gives the protein CSVGWGSGEKLFF.

The V and J genes are TRBV4-3 and TRBJ1-3; tentatively, D is TRBD1 (6 bases). CDR1 and CDR2 (germline): LGHNA, YSLEER. CDR3 size: 17 residues. Trimming took 2 bases from V and 0 from J, leaving 14 bases between them. In DNA, the CDR3 is TGCGCCAGCAGCCAATCGGGACATTTCAGCTCTGGAAACACCATATATTTT. Translation: CASSQSGHFSSGNTIYF.

This clone appeared a single time. The V call is TRBV5-1, the J call TRBJ2-2, with 9 positions matching TRBD2. CDR1 and CDR2 (germline): SGHRS, YFSETQ. V lost 1 base, J lost 6 bases, and 4 bases stayed unmatched. The CDR3 totals 15 residues. In nucleotides, the CDR3 is TGCGCCAGCAGCTTGATGACTAGCGGCTCCGGGGAGCTGTTTTTT. Its protein product is CASSLMTSGSGELFF.

The J gene is TRBJ2-3, the V gene TRBV7-9; no clear D. The V and J ends lost 5 bases and 4 bases respectively, with 7 bases between them. From germline, CDR1 is SEHNR and CDR2 FQNEAQ (reference sequence). This CDR3 spans 12 amino acids. The CDR3 loop reads CASSALADTQYF. The CDR3 coding sequence is TGTGCCAGCAGCGCCCTAGCAGATACGCAGTATTTT.

This chain connects TRBV7-9 to TRBJ2-2; TRBD2 matches at 7 bases. In germline, CDR1 is SEHNR, CDR2 FQNEAQ (reference sequence). V was clipped by 3 bases and J by 4 bases; unmatched bases: 14. The CDR3 covers 18 residues. CDR3 sequence reads: CASSFFLREPAGTGELFF. The CDR3 DNA reads TGTGCCAGCAGCTTTTTCTTGCGGGAGCCCGCGGGCACCGGGGAGCTGTTTTTT.

The chain recombines TRBV9 with TRBJ2-2, with D perhaps assigned TRBD1 or TRBD2 (5 bases each). Trimming cost V 5 bases and J 0 bases, with 14 bases left between them. Germline values: CDR1 SGDLS, CDR2 YYNGEE. The CDR3 runs to 16 residues. DNA for the CDR3: TGTGCCAGCAGTAGGGGAGAGGGGACGAACACCGGGGAGCTGTTTTTT. This translates into CASSRGEGTNTGELFF.

This chain links TRBV9 with TRBJ2-1, with 13 positions matching TRBD2. The CDR3 loop spans 16 amino acids. V shed 4 bases, J shed 4 bases, and the junction held 5 bases outside the gene matches. CDR1 and CDR2 from the germline V gene are SGDLS and YYNGEE. Here the CDR3 DNA reads TGTGCCAGCAGCACAGGGACTAGCGGGGCATACAATGAGCAGTTCTTC. Its protein product is CASSTGTSGAYNEQFF.

V usage is TRBV11-3 and J usage is TRBJ1-4, with D possibly being TRBD1 (6 bases). V dropped 4 bases and J dropped 2 bases, with 14 bases sitting between them. Germline loops: CDR1 SGHNT, CDR2 YENEEA. CDR3 length equals 16 residues. The DNA for the CDR3 is TGTGCCAGCAGCTGGGGAGGACAGTCGACTAATGAAAAACTGTTTTTT. Translation gives CASSWGGQSTNEKLFF.

J is TRBJ1-1 and V is TRBV11-2; D possibly corresponds to TRBD1 (5 bases). The V and J ends lost 5 bases and 8 bases respectively, with 15 bases between them. The CDR3 has 13 amino acids. In germline, CDR1 is SGHAT, CDR2 FQNNGV. The CDR3 bases are TGTGCCAGCAGCACCCGCGGGGGGTCGGAAGCTTTCTTT. The encoded protein is CASSTRGGSEAFF.

This sequence joins TRBV7-8 and TRBJ2-1, with a possible D match to TRBD2 (6 bases). The CDR3 sequence is 14 residues long. CDR1 and CDR2 (germline): SGHVS, FQNEAQ. V lost 1 base, J lost 8 bases, and 12 bases lay in between. Here the CDR3 reads CASSLVGGDDEQFF. In DNA, the CDR3 is TGTGCCAGCAGCTTAGTCGGGGGAGACGATGAGCAGTTCTTC.

The chain uses TRBV29-1 and TRBJ1-3, with a possible D match to TRBD1 (6 bases). The CDR3 has 12 residues. Germline values: CDR1 SQVTM, CDR2 ANQGSEA. Deletions cut 7 bases from V and 6 bases from J, with 13 bases between. The CDR3 loop is CSATGPENTIYF. The DNA for the CDR3 is TGCAGCGCCACAGGGCCCGAAAACACCATATATTTT.

The chain links TRBV28 to TRBJ1-1; possible D gene TRBD1, 6 bases. The CDR3 totals 15 residues. The V gene's germline CDR1 is MDHEN and CDR2 SYDVKM. Trimming pared 6 bases from V and 6 bases from J, leaving 20 bases between. The CDR3 coding sequence is TGTGCCAGCAGCCTAACCGGCCAGGGGCTATCTGAAGCTTTCTTT. Translating it yields CASSLTGQGLSEAFF.

Only one count was recorded for this clone. The chain recombines TRBV2 with TRBJ1-5; D not certain. CDR1 is SNHLY and CDR2 is FYNNEI in the germline V gene. This CDR3 contains 14 residues. Trimming left V 6 bases short and J 0 bases short, with 9 bases between. CDR3 sequence: CASRDGYSNQPQHF. CDR3 DNA: TGTGCCAGCAGAGACGGTTATAGCAATCAGCCCCAGCATTTT.

The J gene is TRBJ1-4, the V gene TRBV9; no definite D call. Trimming removed 4 bases from V and 7 bases from J, with 17 bases in between. The CDR3 totals 15 residues. In germline, CDR1 is SGDLS, CDR2 YYNGEE. CDR3 coding DNA: TGTGCCAGCAGCCCTTACAGCGGTGGACCTGAAAAACTGTTTTTT. Translation: CASSPYSGGPEKLFF.

V gene TRBV18 combines with J gene TRBJ2-7; TRBD2 matches 7 bases. Per germline, CDR1 KGHSH and CDR2 LQKENI. The junction had 11 bases not matched to a gene; V was cut back by 6 bases and J by 6 bases. The CDR3 extends over 14 amino acids. The CDR3 loop is CASSTAGGNGEQYF. The CDR3 DNA is TGTGCCAGCTCGACCGCCGGGGGGAATGGCGAGCAGTACTTC.

The V call is TRBV2, the J call TRBJ1-1; no clear D. Germline V lookup: CDR1 SNHLY, CDR2 FYNNEI. CDR3 length: 14 amino acids. Trimming removed 6 bases at V and 5 bases at J, with 16 bases between. This chain's CDR3 is CASSISGEGTEAFF. CDR3 DNA sequence: TGTGCCAGCAGCATTTCCGGGGAGGGAACTGAAGCTTTCTTT.

The V and J genes are TRBV28 and TRBJ1-1; D perhaps matches TRBD1 (6 bases). Germline CDR1 and CDR2: MDHEN and SYDVKM. Trimming stripped 6 bases from V and 0 bases from J, with 20 bases between. The CDR3 loop spans 17 amino acids. This CDR3 reads CASSFDVNQGMNTEAFF. For the CDR3, the DNA is TGTGCCAGCAGCTTCGACGTAAACCAGGGGATGAACACTGAAGCTTTCTTT.